This T cell receptor beta chain was sequenced for a study of T-cell memory formation after mild COVID-19. In the study overall: TCR clusters largely stayed donor specific. Notes on the study in general: While clones contracting from day 15 to 85 were balanced between CD4 and CD8, later expanders leaned CD4+.

5'RACE with constant-segment primers built TCRalpha and TCRbeta cDNA libraries with UMIs. TCRdb fed the 5' RACE reads into MiXCR, producing one record per CDR3 protein. The sample holds 450,000 to 650,000 distinct CDR3 sequences; less than 25% are singletons and the top ten take 7.5% to 9.5%. Per germline, CDR1 GTSNPN and CDR2 SVGIG (reference sequence). V was trimmed by 2 bases and J by 4 bases, leaving 6 bases between them. This CDR3 spans 11 amino acids. This clonotype showed up just a few times. Its antigen is unidentified. The chain recombines TRBV30 with TRBJ2-7; D gene unclear. Sequenced sample: PBMCs or a T cell subset sorted from them (not recorded which). The sequence was collected from an adult woman who had mild COVID-19 (a few samples of this study predate the infection). Cell type and time point are not known. Written as DNA, the CDR3 is TGTGCCTGGAGTAGGAATTACGAGCAGTACTTC. Its translation: CAWSRNYEQYF. Looking up the rest from reference TRBV30 and TRBJ2-7 gives the full variable domain: SQTIHQWPATLVQPVGSPLSLECTVEGTSNPNLYWYRQAAGRGLQLLFYSVGIGQISSEVPQNLSASRPQDRQFILSSKKLLLSDSGFYLCAWSRNYEQYFGPGTRLTVT.